Following are 17 T cell receptor beta chains from one sample sequenced in a study of regulatory T cells in long-lasting Graves disease (dated by TCRdb to the early 2020s). Explained via the paper, the time point label denotes: persistent/refractory GD, antithyroid drugs over 5 years with positive TRAb. For both TCR sequencing and RNA sequencing, RNA was extracted from PBMCs in TRIzol. The library was built by means of multiplex PCR. The sequencer was an Illumina HiSeq 4000. iRepertoire HTBI primers and Arm-PCR amplification of CDR3 regions were used to construct TCR beta libraries. The public sequencing data were trimmed at Q25 with fastp and processed into clonotypes with MiXCR by TCRdb, which kept only in-frame beta chains. One record per CDR3 amino acid sequence lists the most common genes and DNA. Counted in this sample were 350,000 to 450,000 distinct CDR3 sequences; roughly a fifth of them appeared once. The ten largest clones add up to approximately 14% of the sample.

The material sequenced was peripheral blood mononuclear cells (PBMCs), taken when the disease was refractory, from a patient treated with antithyroid drugs. These receptors were taken from a female donor with Graves disease.

DNA for the CDR3: TGCAGTGCAACGCCCACTAGCGGCTCCTACAATGAGCAGTTCTTC. This codes for CSATPTSGSYNEQFF. The V call is TRBV20-1, the J call TRBJ2-1; 8 nucleotides match TRBD2. The germline V gene encodes CDR1 DFQATT and CDR2 SNEGSKA (reference sequence). This CDR3 is 15 amino acids long. The ends lost 6 bases at V and 0 bases at J; junction bases unmatched: 7.

The J gene is TRBJ2-6, the V gene TRBV19; 8 nucleotides align to TRBD1. Germline V lookup: CDR1 LNHDA, CDR2 SQIVND (reference sequence). V lost 4 bases and J lost 0; bases outside the gene matches: 5. CDR3 length: 17 amino acids. Here the CDR3 DNA reads TGTGCCAGTAGTACCGGACAGGGTGGCTCTGGGGCCAACGTCCTGACTTTC. This gives the protein CASSTGQGGSGANVLTF.

This clonotype was recorded many times. V usage is TRBV28 and J usage is TRBJ1-2; 7 nucleotides match TRBD1. This CDR3 comprises 15 residues. Germline V gene data show CDR1 as MDHEN and CDR2 as SYDVKM. V shed 3 bases and J 7 bases; nucleotides not matched to a gene: 11. CDR3 region: CASSLTGMRMGGYTF. In nucleotides, the CDR3 is TGTGCCAGCAGTTTGACAGGGATGAGAATGGGTGGCTACACCTTC.

This clonotype was seen a few times. The chain employs TRBV5-1 and TRBJ2-7, with 8 bases lining up with TRBD1. Trimming took 1 base from V and 6 from J; bases not matched to a gene: 0. Germline V gives CDR1 SGHRS, CDR2 YFSETQ. The length of the CDR3 is 12 residues. Here the CDR3 reads CASSLTGGEQYF. CDR3 nucleotide sequence: TGCGCCAGCAGCTTGACAGGGGGCGAGCAGTACTTC.

The CDR3 reads CASSYREYVGGANVLTF. CDR3 DNA: TGTGCCAGCAGTTACAGGGAGTATGTAGGTGGGGCCAACGTCCTGACTTTC. The chain carries TRBV6-9 and TRBJ2-6, with D perhaps matching TRBD1 or TRBD2 (5 bases each). Trimming removed 3 bases at V and 3 bases at J, with 15 bases between. The CDR3 sequence is 17 residues long. CDR1 MNHGY and CDR2 SVAAGI come from the germline V gene.

The V gene is TRBV19, the J gene TRBJ2-7, with TRBD2 identical over 10 bases. Germline V gene sequence: CDR1 LNHDA, CDR2 SQIVND (reference sequence). The CDR3 contains 14 residues. V was clipped by 5 bases and J by 5 bases; unmatched bases: 6. The CDR3 sequence: CASSLAGANNEQYF. The CDR3 DNA reads as TGTGCCAGTAGTCTAGCGGGAGCTAATAACGAGCAGTACTTC.

This clonotype was observed many times. The CDR3 sequence is CASSKAGKSYEQYF. The CDR3 bases are TGTGCCAGCAGCAAAGCTGGGAAGTCCTACGAGCAGTACTTC. This chain connects TRBV7-9 to TRBJ2-7; D not resolved. The length of the CDR3 is 14 residues. CDR1 and CDR2 (germline): SEHNR, FQNEAQ (reference sequence). Trimming shortened V by 5 bases and J by 1 base, and 12 bases separated the two germline ends.

A few counts support this clonotype. The chain joins TRBV20-1 to TRBJ2-5; 11 positions match TRBD1. The germline V gene has CDR1 DFQATT and CDR2 SNEGSKA (reference sequence). With 5 bases clipped from V and 4 bases from J, the junction kept 9 bases outside the gene matches. The CDR3 spans 15 residues. CDR3 bases: TGCAGTGCTGGATCCGGACAGGGGGCATCAGAGACCCAGTACTTC. Its translation is CSAGSGQGASETQYF.

V and J are TRBV12-3 or TRBV12-4 and TRBJ2-5; tentatively, D is TRBD1 (5 bases). CDR3 length: 11 residues. V gave up 4 bases and J gave up 6 bases, with 6 bases separating them. For the CDR3, the DNA is TGTGCCAGCAGTTCAGGGAAGACCCAGTACTTC. This encodes CASSSGKTQYF.

The chain has TRBV20-1 and TRBJ2-3, with 7 bases fitting TRBD2. In germline, CDR1 is DFQATT, CDR2 SNEGSKA (reference sequence). CDR3 length: 15 amino acids. Trimming removed 2 bases from V and 0 bases from J; junction bases left unmatched: 5. The CDR3 DNA sequence: TGCAGTGCTAGATGGCGGGAGAGGAGCACAGATACGCAGTATTTT. Amino acids: CSARWRERSTDTQYF.

Details on this clonotype: A read error may explain this, as a much larger clone is one base away. This chain connects TRBV28 to TRBJ1-1; D possibly corresponds to TRBD1 (6 bases). This CDR3 is 15 amino acids long. The V gene lost 3 bases and the J gene lost 4 bases, with 15 bases spanning the gap. CDR1 and CDR2 (germline): MDHEN, SYDVKM. The CDR3 DNA follows: TGTGCCAGCAGTTTGCCGACAAGGGGGTTCACTGAAGCTTTCTTT. This translates into CASSLPTRGFTEAFF.

In this sample, this clonotype turned up a few times. This chain uses TRBV9 with TRBJ2-2, with TRBD2 as a possible D gene (6 bases). The germline CDR1 and CDR2 sequences are SGDLS and YYNGEE. V lost 0 bases and J 7 bases, leaving 16 bases between the germline ends. The CDR3 is 16 amino acids. This CDR3 reads CASSVEGGIGSGELFF. CDR3 in DNA: TGTGCCAGCAGCGTAGAGGGAGGAATAGGGAGCGGGGAGCTGTTTTTT. Variable domain in full (rest from reference TRBV9 and TRBJ2-2): DSGVTQTPKHLITATGQRVTLRCSPRSGDLSVYWYQQSLDQGLQFLIQYYNGEERAKGNILERFSAQQFPDLHSELNLSSLELGDSALYFCASSVEGGIGSGELFFGEGSRLTVL.

This clonotype was counted a few times. This chain links TRBV3-1 with TRBJ2-7, with D perhaps TRBD2 (6 bases). The CDR3 runs to 14 residues. V was shortened by 4 bases and J by 6 bases, with 16 bases between the two germline ends. CDR1 is LGHDT and CDR2 is YNNKEL in the germline V gene (reference sequence). The CDR3 region has the DNA TGTGCCAGCAGCCCCCGGGGAGTGGGAGGCGAGCAGTACTTC. Translating it yields CASSPRGVGGEQYF.

The chain is built from TRBV25-1 and TRBJ1-6, with a possible D match to TRBD1 (6 bases). This CDR3 region has 16 residues. Per germline, CDR1 MGHDK and CDR2 SYGVNS. Deletions cut 1 base from V and 7 bases from J, with 14 bases between. CDR3 sequence: CASSESHRAGNSPLHF. CDR3 DNA: TGTGCCAGCAGTGAATCGCACAGGGCTGGCAATTCACCCCTCCACTTT. The entire variable domain, with the rest obtained from reference TRBV25-1 and TRBJ1-6, is as follows: EADIYQTPRYLVIGTGKKITLECSQTMGHDKMYWYQQDPGMELHLIHYSYGVNSTEKGDLSSESTVSRIRTEHFPLTLESARPSHTSQYLCASSESHRAGNSPLHFGNGTRLTVT.

This clonotype was recorded at least ten times. One end of the junction does not line up with germline, which may come from a read error. The J gene is TRBJ2-5, the V gene TRBV2, with 7 bases that match TRBD2. CDR1 is SNHLY, CDR2 FYNNEI, per germline. The length of the CDR3 is 15 residues. CDR3 DNA sequence: TGTGCCAGCAGAGAAGCGGGATTCGGCCAAGAGACCCAGTACTTC. It is translated as CASREAGFGQETQYF.

This clonotype was detected ten times or more. The J gene is TRBJ2-7, the V gene TRBV2; 14 bases line up with TRBD2. J gave up 7 bases and V 6 bases, and 5 bases lay outside the gene matches. The germline V gene has CDR1 SNHLY and CDR2 FYNNEI. This CDR3 is 14 amino acids long. In DNA, the CDR3 is TGTGCCAGCAGCGGGACTAGCGGGAGAGGAGAGCAGTACTTC. Translating gives CASSGTSGRGEQYF.

The chain employs TRBV4-1 and TRBJ1-2; 7 nucleotides line up with TRBD1. Germline V gene sequence: CDR1 MGHRA, CDR2 YSYEKL. The CDR3 runs 14 residues. The junction had 7 bases not matched to a gene; V was cut back by 1 base and J by 8 bases. CDR3 nucleotides: TGCGCCAGCAGCCAAGTAGGGGGCAATCAAGGCTACACCTTC. It codes for CASSQVGGNQGYTF.